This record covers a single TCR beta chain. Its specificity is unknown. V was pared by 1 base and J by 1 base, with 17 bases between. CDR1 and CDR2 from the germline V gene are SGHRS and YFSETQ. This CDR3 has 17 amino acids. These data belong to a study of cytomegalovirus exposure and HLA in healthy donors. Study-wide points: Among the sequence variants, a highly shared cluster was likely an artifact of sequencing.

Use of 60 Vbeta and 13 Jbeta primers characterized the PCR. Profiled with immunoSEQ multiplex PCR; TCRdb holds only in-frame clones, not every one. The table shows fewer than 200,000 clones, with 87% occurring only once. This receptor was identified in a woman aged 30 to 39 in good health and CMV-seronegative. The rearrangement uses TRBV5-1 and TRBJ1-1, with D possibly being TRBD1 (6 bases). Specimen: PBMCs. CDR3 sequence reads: CASSLLNRVGGNTEAFF. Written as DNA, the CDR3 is TGCGCCAGCAGCTTGCTGAACAGGGTAGGAGGGAACACTGAAGCTTTCTTT. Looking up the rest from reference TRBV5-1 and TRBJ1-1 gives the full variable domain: KAGVTQTPRYLIKTRGQQVTLSCSPISGHRSVSWYQQTPGQGLQFLFEYFSETQRNKGNFPGRFSGRQFSNSRSEMNVSTLELGDSALYLCASSLLNRVGGNTEAFFGQGTRLTVV.